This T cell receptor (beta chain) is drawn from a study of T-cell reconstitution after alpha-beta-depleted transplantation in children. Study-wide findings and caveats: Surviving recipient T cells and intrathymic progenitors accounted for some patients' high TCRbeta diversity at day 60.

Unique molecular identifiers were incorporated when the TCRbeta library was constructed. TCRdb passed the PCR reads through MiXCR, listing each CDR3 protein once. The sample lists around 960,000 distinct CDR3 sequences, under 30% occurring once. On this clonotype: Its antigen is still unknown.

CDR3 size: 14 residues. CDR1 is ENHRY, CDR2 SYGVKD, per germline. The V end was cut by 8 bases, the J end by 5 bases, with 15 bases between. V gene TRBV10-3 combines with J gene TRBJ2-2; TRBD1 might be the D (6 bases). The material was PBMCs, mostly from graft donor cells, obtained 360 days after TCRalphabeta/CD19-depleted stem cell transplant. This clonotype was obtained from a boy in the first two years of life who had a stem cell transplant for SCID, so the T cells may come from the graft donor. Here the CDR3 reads CAIGLVGATGELFF. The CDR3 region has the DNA TGTGCCATCGGGTTAGTGGGGGCGACCGGGGAGCTGTTTTTT.